A single sample is the source of the 24 T cell receptor beta chains below, sequenced in a study of shared clonotypes between healthy human individuals. Only in-frame clones appear in the TCRdb table, and some are missing; sequencing was by immunoSEQ multiplex PCR. The sample records about 2.3 million clones, 85% to 95% being singletons. Sample: naive CD4+ T cells from PBMCs. Subset noted: CD45RA+ positively selected. The receptors come from a man aged 18 to 30 in good health. Some clones in this sample may be carry-over from other donors' samples.

The chain has TRBV10-3 and TRBJ1-1; D is uncertain. With 0 bases removed from V and 6 bases from J, the gap between germline ends came to 8 bases. This CDR3 contains 13 residues. The germline V gene has CDR1 ENHRY and CDR2 SYGVKD. The CDR3 coding sequence is TGTGCCATCAGTGAGTCGGGCAGGTCTGAAGCTTTCTTT. Residues: CAISESGRSEAFF.

Comment on this clone: Other DNA sequences in the sample encode the same CDR3. The CDR3 DNA is TGTGCCAGCAGCTTCGGCAGGGCCTACGAGCAGTACTTC. Translating gives CASSFGRAYEQYF. The J gene is TRBJ2-7, the V gene TRBV11-2, with a tentative D call TRBD1 (5 bases). The length of the CDR3 is 13 residues. V lost 3 bases, J lost 2 bases, and 8 bases lay in between. Germline loops: CDR1 SGHAT, CDR2 FQNNGV. The entire variable domain, with the rest obtained from reference TRBV11-2 and TRBJ2-7, is as follows: EAGVAQSPRYKIIEKRQSVAFWCNPISGHATLYWYQQILGQGPKLLIQFQNNGVVDDSQLPKDRFSAERLKGVDSTLKIQPAKLEDSAVYLCASSFGRAYEQYFGPGTRLTVT.

Written as DNA, the CDR3 is TGTGCCAGCAGCTTACAGGGGGGCACTGAAGCTTTCTTT. Its translation is CASSLQGGTEAFF. The chain combines TRBV11-3 with TRBJ1-1, with 7 bases fitting TRBD1. With V trimmed by 2 bases and J by 4 bases, 1 base remained unmatched. Germline CDR1 reads SGHNT; CDR2 reads YENEEA. This CDR3 is 13 amino acids long.

The chain links TRBV28 to TRBJ2-2; no reliable D call. Trimming took off 7 bases at V and 0 bases at J, with 18 bases between the two ends. The CDR3 consists of 17 residues. Germline assignment: CDR1 MDHEN and CDR2 SYDVKM. DNA of the CDR3: TGTGCCAGCACCAACCCCCCTGGACGGGCGAACACCGGGGAGCTGTTTTTT. It is translated as CASTNPPGRANTGELFF.

The J gene is TRBJ2-3, the V gene TRBV7-9; 13 bases align to TRBD2. The V and J ends lost 5 bases and 1 base, in that order; junction bases with no gene match: 9. Germline V gene data show CDR1 as SEHNR and CDR2 as FQNEAQ (reference sequence). This CDR3 has 18 amino acids. Written as DNA, the CDR3 is TGTGCCAGCAGCCCAACTAGCGGGAGGGCCATTGGCACAGATACGCAGTATTTT. It encodes CASSPTSGRAIGTDTQYF.

The gene calls are TRBV19 and TRBJ2-4, with 9 bases aligning to TRBD2. Germline-derived CDR1 and CDR2 are LNHDA and SQIVND (reference sequence). J gave up 0 bases and V 9 bases, and 12 bases lay outside the gene matches. The CDR3 loop spans 17 amino acids. CDR3 DNA: TGTGCCAGCGGATCTAGCGGGGAGCGCCTAGCCAAAAACATTCAGTACTTC. Translated: CASGSSGERLAKNIQYF.

The rearrangement uses TRBV29-1 and TRBJ2-1; 12 bases fit TRBD1. J was trimmed by 0 bases and V by 6 bases; bases with no gene match: 6. Germline V gives CDR1 SQVTM, CDR2 ANQGSEA. This CDR3 is built from 16 residues. CDR3 protein: CSVRDRGPRSYNEQFF. The CDR3 nucleotides read TGCAGCGTCCGGGACAGGGGGCCCCGCTCCTACAATGAGCAGTTCTTC.

This chain links TRBV7-9 with TRBJ1-2; D perhaps matches TRBD1 (6 bases). Deletions cut 2 bases from V and 6 bases from J, with 10 bases between. Looked up from germline, CDR1 is SEHNR and CDR2 is FQNEAQ (reference sequence). This CDR3 contains 13 residues. The CDR3 DNA reads as TGTGCCAGCAGCTTACTGACAGGCGATGGCTACACCTTC. It encodes CASSLLTGDGYTF.

This chain links TRBV9 with TRBJ2-3; D possibly corresponds to TRBD2 (6 bases). The germline CDR1 and CDR2 sequences are SGDLS and YYNGEE. The CDR3 consists of 16 residues. V shed 4 bases and J shed 0 bases, with 15 bases lying between them. CDR3 DNA sequence: TGTGCCAGCAGCCCTCCGGGACTCCTTAGCACAGATACGCAGTATTTT. This gives the protein CASSPPGLLSTDTQYF. The complete variable domain, with remaining parts taken from reference TRBV9 and TRBJ2-3, reads DSGVTQTPKHLITATGQRVTLRCSPRSGDLSVYWYQQSLDQGLQFLIQYYNGEERAKGNILERFSAQQFPDLHSELNLSSLELGDSALYFCASSPPGLLSTDTQYFGPGTRLTVL.

The chain carries TRBV28 and TRBJ1-3, with 7 nucleotides matching TRBD1. V was clipped by 4 bases and J by 0 bases; unmatched bases: 6. CDR1 is MDHEN, CDR2 SYDVKM, per germline. CDR3 length equals 16 residues. The CDR3 loop is CASSSPGTASGNTIYF. Written as DNA, the CDR3 is TGTGCCAGCAGTTCCCCGGGGACAGCCTCTGGAAACACCATATATTTT. Based on the CDR3 plus reference TRBV28 and TRBJ1-3, the full variable domain is DVKVTQSSRYLVKRTGEKVFLECVQDMDHENMFWYRQDPGLGLRLIYFSYDVKMKEKGDIPEGYSVSREKKERFSLILESASTNQTSMYLCASSSPGTASGNTIYFGEGSWLTVV.

The chain links TRBV7-2 to TRBJ2-3; 12 nucleotides match TRBD2. The CDR3 contains 20 residues. The V gene's germline CDR1 is SGHTA and CDR2 FQGNSA. Trimming cost V 0 bases and J 4 bases; bases outside gene matches: 14. The CDR3 DNA is TGTGCCAGCAGCTTAGCGCAGACTAGCGGGAGTCTTGGGTGGTCAGATACGCAGTATTTT. It specifies CASSLAQTSGSLGWSDTQYF.

Of note for this clone: Within the sample, other DNA sequences also encode this same CDR3. The chain joins TRBV5-4 to TRBJ2-2; D remains ambiguous. Trimming stripped 3 bases from V and 5 bases from J, with 5 bases between. The CDR3 spans 12 residues. CDR1 SGHNT and CDR2 YYREEE come from the germline V gene (reference sequence). In DNA, the CDR3 is TGTGCCAGCAGCTCGGATACCGGGGAGCTGTTTTTT. This codes for CASSSDTGELFF. Complete variable domain (other parts from reference TRBV5-4 and TRBJ2-2): ETGVTQSPTHLIKTRGQQVTLRCSSQSGHNTVSWYQQALGQGPQFIFQYYREEENGRGNFPPRFSGLQFPNYSSELNVNALELDDSALYLCASSSDTGELFFGEGSRLTVL.

The rearrangement joins TRBV30 to TRBJ2-7; no clear D gene. Germline loops: CDR1 GTSNPN, CDR2 SVGIG (reference sequence). Trimming pared 7 bases from V and 2 bases from J, leaving 9 bases between. The CDR3 loop spans 11 amino acids. The CDR3 loop is CASDRAYEQYF. The CDR3 bases are TGTGCCTCGGACCGTGCCTACGAGCAGTACTTC.

This clone was detected only a few times. J is TRBJ2-2 and V is TRBV9, with 11 bases aligning to TRBD1. The V gene end was trimmed by 3 bases and the J gene end by 5 bases; junction bases not matched to a gene: 6. Germline V CDR1 and CDR2: SGDLS, YYNGEE. This CDR3 has 16 amino acids. CDR3 sequence reads: CASSAQGQGATGELFF. As DNA, the CDR3 is TGTGCCAGCAGCGCACAAGGACAGGGGGCTACCGGGGAGCTGTTTTTT. The entire variable domain, with the rest obtained from reference TRBV9 and TRBJ2-2, is as follows: DSGVTQTPKHLITATGQRVTLRCSPRSGDLSVYWYQQSLDQGLQFLIQYYNGEERAKGNILERFSAQQFPDLHSELNLSSLELGDSALYFCASSAQGQGATGELFFGEGSRLTVL.

The chain carries TRBV9 and TRBJ2-3, with 7 bases that match TRBD1. J was trimmed by 2 bases and V by 3 bases; bases with no gene match: 6. The CDR3 runs to 15 residues. Germline V gene lookup returns CDR1 SGDLS and CDR2 YYNGEE. Here the CDR3 reads CASSDGTVITDTQYF. DNA for the CDR3: TGTGCCAGCAGCGACGGGACAGTTATCACAGATACGCAGTATTTT.

The chain uses TRBV5-1 and TRBJ2-7; D is possibly TRBD1 or TRBD2 (5 bases each). Deletions cut 0 bases from V and 0 bases from J, with 10 bases between. CDR1 and CDR2 (germline): SGHRS, YFSETQ. The CDR3 totals 15 residues. The CDR3: CASSLEGRSSYEQYF. DNA of the CDR3: TGCGCCAGCAGCTTGGAGGGACGGAGCTCCTACGAGCAGTACTTC.

The chain employs TRBV28 and TRBJ2-1, with D perhaps TRBD1 (6 bases). The CDR3 is made up of 15 amino acids. Trimming shortened V by 2 bases and J by 4 bases, and 12 bases separated the two germline ends. Germline CDR1 and CDR2: MDHEN and SYDVKM. The CDR3 reads CASSLIPGQYNEQFF. The CDR3 nucleotides are TGTGCCAGCAGTTTAATCCCCGGACAGTACAATGAGCAGTTCTTC.

The chain links TRBV5-1 to TRBJ1-4; 9 nucleotides align to TRBD1. With V trimmed by 0 bases and J by 3 bases, 3 bases remained unmatched. Germline-derived CDR1 and CDR2 are SGHRS and YFSETQ. The CDR3 has 16 amino acids. The CDR3 coding sequence is TGCGCCAGCAGCTTGGGACAGGGGGTTCCTAATGAAAAACTGTTTTTT. Translation: CASSLGQGVPNEKLFF. The full variable domain, in which reference TRBV5-1 and TRBJ1-4 provide the parts outside the CDR3, is KAGVTQTPRYLIKTRGQQVTLSCSPISGHRSVSWYQQTPGQGLQFLFEYFSETQRNKGNFPGRFSGRQFSNSRSEMNVSTLELGDSALYLCASSLGQGVPNEKLFFGSGTQLSVL.

The chain is built from TRBV9 and TRBJ2-2; the D is unclear. The CDR3 runs to 14 residues. The ends were cut back, 7 bases at V and 2 bases at J, with 12 bases in the middle. Germline values: CDR1 SGDLS, CDR2 YYNGEE. The DNA of the CDR3 is TGTGCCAGCTCGACCGCGGTAAACACCGGGGAGCTGTTTTTT. Translating it yields CASSTAVNTGELFF.

The J gene is TRBJ1-1, the V gene TRBV4-2; D gene unclear. Trimming took off 2 bases at V and 1 base at J, with 14 bases between the two ends. Germline CDR1 is LGHNA and CDR2 is YNFKEQ. The CDR3 consists of 16 residues. The CDR3 DNA reads TGTGCCAGCAGCCAAACTCTTGGAGAGGCGAACACTGAAGCTTTCTTT. Translation: CASSQTLGEANTEAFF.

This rearrangement joins TRBV30 to TRBJ1-2; D perhaps matches TRBD1 (6 bases). CDR1 GTSNPN and CDR2 SVGIG come from the germline V gene (reference sequence). The CDR3 runs to 14 residues. The CDR3 protein is CAGGRDTFNYGYTF. As DNA, the CDR3 is TGTGCGGGGGGAAGGGACACCTTCAACTATGGCTACACCTTC.

CDR3 protein: CASSAWAGSGGYTF. The CDR3 nucleotides are TGTGCCAGCAGCGCTTGGGCAGGTTCAGGGGGCTACACCTTC. The chain employs TRBV5-5 and TRBJ1-2; weak D call: TRBD1 (5 bases). This CDR3 comprises 14 residues. Germline V gene lookup returns CDR1 SGHKS and CDR2 YYEKEE (reference sequence). V lost 4 bases and J lost 8, with 18 bases in between.

The V gene is TRBV6-6, the J gene TRBJ1-1; TRBD1 might be the D (5 bases). Looked up from germline, CDR1 is MNHNY and CDR2 is SVGAGI (reference sequence). This CDR3 contains 14 residues. V was clipped by 4 bases and J by 1 base, with 10 bases between them. The CDR3 loop is CASSSHGGNTEAFF. CDR3 DNA sequence: TGTGCCAGCAGTTCCCACGGGGGGAACACTGAAGCTTTCTTT.

With respect to this clone: Compared with germline, one end of the junction differs, possibly owing to a read error. The J gene is TRBJ2-2, the V gene TRBV4-1; 11 nucleotides match TRBD2. Germline CDR1 and CDR2: MGHRA and YSYEKL. CDR3 length: 17 residues. The CDR3 DNA is TGCGCCAGCAGCAAAGAGGGACTAGCGGTTAACACCGGGGAGCTGTTTTTT. It encodes CASSKEGLAVNTGELFF.